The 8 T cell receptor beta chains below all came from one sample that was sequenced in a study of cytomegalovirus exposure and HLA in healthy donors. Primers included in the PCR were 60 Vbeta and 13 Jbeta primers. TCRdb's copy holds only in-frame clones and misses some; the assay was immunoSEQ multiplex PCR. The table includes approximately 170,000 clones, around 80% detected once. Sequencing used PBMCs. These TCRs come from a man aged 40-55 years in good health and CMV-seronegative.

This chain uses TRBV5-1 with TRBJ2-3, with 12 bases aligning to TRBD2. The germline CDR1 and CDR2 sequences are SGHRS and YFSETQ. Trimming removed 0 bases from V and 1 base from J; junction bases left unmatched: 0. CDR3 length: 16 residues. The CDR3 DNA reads TGCGCCAGCAGCTTGGGACTAGCGGGAGGCACAGATACGCAGTATTTT. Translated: CASSLGLAGGTDTQYF.

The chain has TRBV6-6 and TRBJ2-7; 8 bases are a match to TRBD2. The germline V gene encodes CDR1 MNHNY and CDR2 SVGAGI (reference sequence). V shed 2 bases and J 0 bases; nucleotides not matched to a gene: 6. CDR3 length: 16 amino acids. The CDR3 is CASSYPGRESSYEQYF. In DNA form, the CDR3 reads TGTGCCAGCAGTTACCCCGGGAGGGAAAGCTCCTACGAGCAGTACTTC.

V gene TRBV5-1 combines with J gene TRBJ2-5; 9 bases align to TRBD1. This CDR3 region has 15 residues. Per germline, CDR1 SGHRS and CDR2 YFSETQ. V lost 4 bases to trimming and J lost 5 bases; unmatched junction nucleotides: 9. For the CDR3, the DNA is TGCGCCAGCAGCCCTAGGGACAGGGCTTTGGAGACCCAGTACTTC. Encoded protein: CASSPRDRALETQYF.

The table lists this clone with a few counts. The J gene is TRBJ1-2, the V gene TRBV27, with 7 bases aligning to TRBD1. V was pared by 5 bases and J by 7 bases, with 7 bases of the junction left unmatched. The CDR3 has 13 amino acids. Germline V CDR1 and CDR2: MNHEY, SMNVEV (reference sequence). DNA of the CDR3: TGTGCCAGCAGTCGCACAGGGGTCGGTGGCTACACCTTC. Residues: CASSRTGVGGYTF.

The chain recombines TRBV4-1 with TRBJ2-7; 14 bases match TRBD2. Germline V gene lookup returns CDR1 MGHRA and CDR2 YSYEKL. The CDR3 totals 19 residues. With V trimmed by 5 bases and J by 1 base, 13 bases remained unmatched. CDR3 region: CASSFGLAGGPSMSYEQYF. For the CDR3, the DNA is TGCGCCAGCAGCTTTGGACTAGCGGGAGGCCCTTCGATGTCCTACGAGCAGTACTTC.

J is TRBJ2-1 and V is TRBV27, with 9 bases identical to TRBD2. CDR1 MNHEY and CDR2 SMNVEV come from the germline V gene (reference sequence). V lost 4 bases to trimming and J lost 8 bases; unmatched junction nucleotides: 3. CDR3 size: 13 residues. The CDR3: CASSSGTSHEQFF. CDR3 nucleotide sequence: TGTGCCAGCAGTTCCGGGACTAGCCATGAGCAGTTCTTC.

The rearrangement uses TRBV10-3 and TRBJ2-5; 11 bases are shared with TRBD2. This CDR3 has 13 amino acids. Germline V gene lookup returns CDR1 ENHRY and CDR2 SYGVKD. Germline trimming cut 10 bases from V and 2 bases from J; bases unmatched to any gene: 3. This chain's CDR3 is CATRTSGQETQYF. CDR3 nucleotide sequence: TGTGCCACCCGGACTAGCGGGCAAGAGACCCAGTACTTC.

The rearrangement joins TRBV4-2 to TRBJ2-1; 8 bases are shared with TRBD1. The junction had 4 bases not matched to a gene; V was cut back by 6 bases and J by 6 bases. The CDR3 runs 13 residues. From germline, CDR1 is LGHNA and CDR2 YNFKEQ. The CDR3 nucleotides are TGTGCCAGCAGTCAGACAGGGGCCAATGAGCAGTTCTTC. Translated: CASSQTGANEQFF.